This T cell receptor (beta chain) derives from a study of shared clonotypes between healthy human individuals. TCRdb's copy holds only in-frame clones and misses some; the assay was immunoSEQ multiplex PCR. In the table there are some 2 million clones, approximately 95% of which are singletons. Researchers partitioned CD4+ cells into CD45RA+ naive and CD45RA-negative memory subsets. The clonotype was recovered from a man aged 18 to 30 in good health. Sequenced sample: naive CD4+ T cells sorted from blood. Documented subset: CD45RA+ positively selected.

The CDR3 reads CASSPGQEINYGYTF. Written as DNA, the CDR3 is TGTGCCAGCAGTCCTGGACAGGAAATTAACTATGGCTACACCTTC. J is TRBJ1-2 and V is TRBV28; TRBD1 matches 7 bases. The CDR3 spans 15 residues. Germline V lookup: CDR1 MDHEN, CDR2 SYDVKM. Trimming removed 5 bases from V and 1 base from J; junction bases left unmatched: 7.